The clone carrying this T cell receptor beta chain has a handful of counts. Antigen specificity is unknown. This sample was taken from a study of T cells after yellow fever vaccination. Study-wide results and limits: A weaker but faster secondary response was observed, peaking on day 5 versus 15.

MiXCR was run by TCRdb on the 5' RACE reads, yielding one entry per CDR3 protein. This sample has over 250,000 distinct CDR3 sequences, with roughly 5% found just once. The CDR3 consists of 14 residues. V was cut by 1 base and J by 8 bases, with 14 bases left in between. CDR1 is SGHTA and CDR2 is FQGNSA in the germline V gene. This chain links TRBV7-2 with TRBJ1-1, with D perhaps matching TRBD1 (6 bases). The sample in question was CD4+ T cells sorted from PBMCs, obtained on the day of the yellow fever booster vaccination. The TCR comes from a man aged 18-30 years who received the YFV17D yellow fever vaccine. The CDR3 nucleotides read TGTGCCAGCAGCTTAGTTGGTGGACAGAAGGAAGCTTTCTTT. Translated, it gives CASSLVGGQKEAFF. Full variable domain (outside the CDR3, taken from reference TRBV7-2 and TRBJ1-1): GAGVSQSPSNKVTEKGKDVELRCDPISGHTALYWYRQSLGQGLEFLIYFQGNSAPDKSGLPSDRFSAERTGGSVSTLTIQRTQQEDSAVYLCASSLVGGQKEAFFGQGTRLTVV.